This T cell receptor beta chain was documented in a study of T cells after yellow fever vaccination. This clonotype was counted ten times or more. MiXCR, run by TCRdb on the 5' RACE reads, gives a single entry per CDR3 protein. The table includes more than 110,000 distinct CDR3 sequences, roughly 6.7% detected once. The V gene's germline CDR1 is SGHTA and CDR2 FQGNSA. V lost 1 base and J lost 4; bases outside the gene matches: 5. The CDR3 extends over 16 amino acids. Sequencing used CD4+ T cells sorted from PBMCs, obtained 10 days after the yellow fever booster vaccination. The V gene is TRBV7-2, the J gene TRBJ2-3; 10 bases align to TRBD2. The source of this sequence is a young man who received the YFV17D yellow fever vaccine. CDR3 DNA: TGTGCCAGCAGCTTAGAGCCTAGCGGGAGTGCAGATACGCAGTATTTT. It codes for CASSLEPSGSADTQYF.